This T cell receptor (beta chain) was identified in a study of patients and donors after allogeneic stem cell transplantation (TCRdb year 2020). Library preparation used RT-PCR. Sequencing was performed on a NextSeq 550. TCRdb took the public reads, trimmed them with fastp at Q25, ran MiXCR for clone calling and kept in-frame beta chains. One record per CDR3 amino acid sequence lists the most common genes and DNA. Across this sample there are over 150,000 distinct CDR3 sequences, with 41% seen only once. The top ten clonotypes cover about 30% of the sample. This clonotype was detected only a few times. Its antigen remains undetermined. No qualities accompany the bases; no much larger clone lies one base away. Reading the germline V gene gives CDR1 SGHDT and CDR2 YYEEEE. The CDR3 holds 12 amino acids from the cysteine to the phenylalanine. Of all the DNA, just the CDR3 is kept, 36 bases in frame from base 1. Trimming removed 5 bases from V and 5 bases from J, leaving 10 bases between the germline ends.

The chain employs TRBV5-6 and TRBJ1-1; the D gene is perhaps TRBD1, from 6 matching bases. The material sequenced was blood, either unsorted or a sorted T cell fraction (not recorded which). The clonotype originates from a human donor who was either an allogeneic HSCT recipient or a stem cell or donor lymphocyte infusion donor (not recorded which). It is not recorded whose cells these are; they may come from a transplant donor. Here the CDR3 is given as CASSYTGTEAFF. In nucleotide form, the sequence is TGTGCCAGCAGTTATACAGGGACTGAAGCTTTCTTT.